The clone carrying this T cell receptor beta chain was counted ten times or more. Its antigen is unidentified. The sample comes from a study of beta chain features in type 1 diabetes. For the study at large: Age, gender and cell yields were similar between patients and healthy donors. Study outcomes and limitations: TCRB CDR3 length was moderately but significantly reduced in all four CD4+ subsets of Type 1 diabetes patients. PCR might favor shorter templates, equally in patients and controls. VDJ junctions sequenced from type 1 diabetes patients showed fewer insertions and more deletions.

Purity (above 98%) was reached by all sorted populations. Sequencing targeted expressed TCRB transcripts, as all isolated RNA had been reverse transcribed. Repertoires were generated with immunoSEQ multiplex PCR, while TCRdb's copy carries only in-frame clones and drops some. This repertoire shows about 68,000 clones, around 49% found once; its top ten account for around 0.7%. Deletions cut 1 base from V and 4 bases from J, with 8 bases between. From germline, CDR1 is LGHNA and CDR2 YNFKEQ. CDR3 length equals 14 residues. Sequences were obtained from central memory CD4+ T cells from blood. The chain carries TRBV4-2 and TRBJ1-5, with D maybe TRBD1 (5 bases). The receptor was isolated from a man aged 25 to 45 with type 1 diabetes. The DNA for the CDR3 is TGTGCCAGCAGCCAAGTGTCAGGGAATCAGCCCCAGCATTTT. Its protein is CASSQVSGNQPQHF.